The next 15 T cell receptor beta chains were all read from a single sample in a study of cytomegalovirus exposure and HLA in healthy donors. With 60 Vbeta and 13 Jbeta primers, the PCR was carried out. The protocol was immunoSEQ multiplex PCR, while the TCRdb copy is restricted to in-frame clones and leaves out a portion. The sample shows some 170,000 clones, about four fifths of them seen only once. The specimen sequenced was PBMCs. The receptor set was obtained from a woman under 30 in good health and CMV-seropositive.

CDR3 loop: CASSDTSTGSDGYTF. CDR3 DNA sequence: TGTGCCAGCAGTGACACCTCCACAGGGTCGGATGGCTACACCTTC. The genes are TRBV6-4 and TRBJ1-2; the D gene is possibly TRBD1 (6 bases). V lost 2 bases, J lost 6 bases, and 16 bases lay in between. Germline CDR1 and CDR2: MRHNA and SNTAGT. CDR3 length: 15 residues.

The CDR3 sequence is CSVEGRMDTGELFF. The CDR3 nucleotides are TGCAGCGTTGAGGGCAGAATGGACACCGGGGAGCTGTTTTTT. The rearrangement joins TRBV29-1 to TRBJ2-2; D is undetermined. The CDR3 is 14 residues long. Germline CDR1 is SQVTM and CDR2 is ANQGSEA. With 3 bases removed from V and 3 bases from J, the gap between germline ends came to 11 bases.

The chain couples TRBV29-1 to TRBJ1-1; D not certain. V was pared by 6 bases and J by 2 bases, with 10 bases between. CDR1 is SQVTM and CDR2 is ANQGSEA in the germline V gene. The CDR3 length is 12 residues. CDR3: CSVRTGNTEAFF. The DNA for the CDR3 is TGCAGCGTCAGGACGGGAAACACTGAAGCTTTCTTT.

The chain joins TRBV7-9 to TRBJ2-7, with 8 bases lining up with TRBD2. CDR1 SEHNR and CDR2 FQNEAQ come from the germline V gene (reference sequence). The CDR3 runs to 15 residues. V lost 4 bases to trimming and J lost 7 bases; unmatched junction nucleotides: 12. CDR3 coding DNA: TGTGCCAGCAGCTATAGCGGGGCACTATCCTGGGAGCAGTACTTC. Translation gives CASSYSGALSWEQYF.

The chain joins TRBV6-6 to TRBJ2-7; D is unresolved. The length of the CDR3 is 12 residues. The V and J ends lost 9 bases and 7 bases respectively, with 16 bases between them. Germline V CDR1 and CDR2: MNHNY, SVGAGI (reference sequence). CDR3 nucleotide sequence: TGTGCCAGTCGGAACCCCCTCGGGGAGCAGTACTTC. Protein: CASRNPLGEQYF.

V and J are TRBV5-6 and TRBJ1-1; D uncertain. CDR3 length: 15 amino acids. Trimming shortened V by 4 bases and J by 8 bases, and 21 bases separated the two germline ends. Germline V gene data show CDR1 as SGHDT and CDR2 as YYEEEE. CDR3 region: CASSRALAGSGEAFF. DNA for the CDR3: TGTGCCAGCAGCAGAGCATTAGCGGGGTCTGGGGAAGCTTTCTTT. Looking up the rest from reference TRBV5-6 and TRBJ1-1 gives the full variable domain: DAGVTQSPTHLIKTRGQQVTLRCSPKSGHDTVSWYQQALGQGPQFIFQYYEEEERQRGNFPDRFSGHQFPNYSSELNVNALLLGDSALYLCASSRALAGSGEAFFGQGTRLTVV.

The chain has TRBV5-1 and TRBJ2-2, with D perhaps matching TRBD1 (6 bases). The CDR3 has 17 residues. V was shortened by 4 bases and J by 6 bases, with 22 bases between the two germline ends. From germline, CDR1 is SGHRS and CDR2 YFSETQ. CDR3 residues: CASSLTRGLGRAGELFF. CDR3 coding DNA: TGCGCCAGCAGCCTAACCAGGGGTCTCGGTAGGGCCGGGGAGCTGTTTTTT.

The chain links TRBV28 to TRBJ1-2; 8 nucleotides match TRBD1. The CDR3 has 15 residues. Per the germline V gene, CDR1 is MDHEN and CDR2 is SYDVKM. V lost 5 bases to trimming and J lost 4 bases; unmatched junction nucleotides: 9. The CDR3 reads CASSAYPGTGYGYTF. Written as DNA, the CDR3 is TGTGCCAGCAGTGCCTATCCCGGGACAGGCTATGGCTACACCTTC.

The chain combines TRBV19 with TRBJ2-5, with D possibly being TRBD2 (6 bases). Trimming took off 2 bases at V and 0 bases at J, with 7 bases between the two ends. The CDR3 has 14 residues. The germline V gene has CDR1 LNHDA and CDR2 SQIVND (reference sequence). The CDR3 loop is CASSIRGNQETQYF. The CDR3 bases are TGTGCCAGTAGTATACGGGGGAACCAAGAGACCCAGTACTTC.

The genes are TRBV6-5 and TRBJ2-3, with a tentative D call TRBD2 (6 bases). Per germline, CDR1 MNHEY and CDR2 SVGAGI. The CDR3 is 15 residues long. V dropped 5 bases and J dropped 2 bases, with 14 bases sitting between them. The CDR3, as DNA: TGTGCCAGCAGTCCCAGGCGGGACCTCACAGATACGCAGTATTTT. This translates into CASSPRRDLTDTQYF.

Note on this clone: Distinct nucleotide sequences in the sample also encode this CDR3. The chain links TRBV28 to TRBJ2-5, with 9 nucleotides matching TRBD2. The CDR3 spans 17 residues. Per germline, CDR1 MDHEN and CDR2 SYDVKM. After removal of 5 bases from V and 4 bases from J, the junction contained 14 bases not matched to a gene. CDR3 amino acids: CASSPRWLLAGLETQYF. CDR3 in DNA: TGTGCCAGCAGTCCCCGTTGGTTGCTAGCGGGGTTAGAGACCCAGTACTTC.

This clone occurred once. V gene TRBV5-4 combines with J gene TRBJ2-2, with TRBD2 matching over 8 bases. Per germline, CDR1 SGHNT and CDR2 YYREEE (reference sequence). This CDR3 has 18 amino acids. V was clipped by 2 bases and J by 4 bases; unmatched bases: 13. CDR3 in amino acids: CASSLPTGGGFATGELFF. The CDR3 DNA reads as TGTGCCAGCAGCTTACCTACTGGCGGGGGGTTTGCCACCGGGGAGCTGTTTTTT.

The chain carries TRBV28 and TRBJ1-1, with D perhaps TRBD1 (6 bases). Germline V CDR1 and CDR2: MDHEN, SYDVKM. This CDR3 is 17 amino acids long. V was cut by 5 bases and J by 0 bases, with 19 bases left in between. DNA of the CDR3: TGTGCCAGCAGTACGAGAACAGGGTGGCCCATGAACACTGAAGCTTTCTTT. The encoded protein is CASSTRTGWPMNTEAFF. The entire variable domain, with the rest obtained from reference TRBV28 and TRBJ1-1, is as follows: DVKVTQSSRYLVKRTGEKVFLECVQDMDHENMFWYRQDPGLGLRLIYFSYDVKMKEKGDIPEGYSVSREKKERFSLILESASTNQTSMYLCASSTRTGWPMNTEAFFGQGTRLTVV.

This chain links TRBV29-1 with TRBJ1-5; tentative D call: TRBD1 (6 bases). The germline V gene encodes CDR1 SQVTM and CDR2 ANQGSEA. Trimming shortened V by 4 bases and J by 6 bases, and 13 bases separated the two germline ends. This CDR3 spans 13 amino acids. The CDR3 loop is CSVAEGVGQPQHF. The DNA for the CDR3 is TGCAGCGTTGCCGAGGGGGTCGGTCAGCCCCAGCATTTT.

The chain employs TRBV7-9 and TRBJ1-5; 9 nucleotides align to TRBD1. Germline assignment: CDR1 SEHNR and CDR2 FQNEAQ (reference sequence). The CDR3 has 15 amino acids. V gave up 1 base and J gave up 5 bases; unmatched junction bases: 3. Here the CDR3 DNA reads TGTGCCAGCAGCTTAGGGGGACAGGGATATCAGCCCCAGCATTTT. Residues: CASSLGGQGYQPQHF.